The T cell receptor (beta chain) under discussion was sequenced for a study of cytotoxic CD8 clonotypes in ibrutinib-treated CLL. The planned depth of sequencing spanned 1 in 200,000 to 1 in 1 million T cells. The table came from immunoSEQ multiplex PCR; TCRdb's copy has only in-frame clones and leaves some out. The sample records 65,000 to 85,000 clones, 83% being singletons. This TCR derives from a human donor with chronic lymphocytic leukemia. The sequencing here drew on PBMCs, taken after 24 months of ibrutinib treatment.

The chain's CDR3 is CASSLERQGRTPYEQYF. The CDR3 nucleotides are TGTGCCAGCAGCTTAGAAAGACAGGGTCGGACCCCCTACGAGCAGTACTTC. V and J are TRBV7-2 and TRBJ2-7; 7 bases align to TRBD1. The CDR3 has 17 residues. With 1 base clipped from V and 2 bases from J, the junction kept 11 bases outside the gene matches. The V gene's germline CDR1 is SGHTA and CDR2 FQGNSA.